A single T cell receptor (beta chain) is shown here with its context. Antigen specificity is unknown. This CDR3 has 15 residues. Per the germline V gene, CDR1 is DFQATT and CDR2 is SNEGSKA (reference sequence). The ends lost 4 bases at V and 3 bases at J; junction bases unmatched: 6. This entry is derived from a study of response to subunit inactivated influenza vaccine. Study conclusions and caveats: The study's authors posited that every seasonal influenza vaccination enlists few new T cells.

TCRdb re-derived calls from the RT-PCR reads in MiXCR, one entry per CDR3 protein. This sample has hundreds of thousands of distinct CDR3 sequences, with around a fifth found just once. Sequenced here: PBMCs from blood, sampled about 20 months after vaccination. The J gene is TRBJ2-1, the V gene TRBV20-1; 10 bases fit TRBD2. This clonotype was obtained from a man aged 50-75 years who received an inactivated influenza vaccine. The CDR3 DNA is TGCAGTGCTACGCAAGCGGGAGGGCTCTACAATGAGCAGTTCTTC. Translated, it gives CSATQAGGLYNEQFF.